This TCR beta chain is from a study of cytomegalovirus exposure and HLA in healthy donors. Turning to this clone: The target antigen is unknown.

Primers included in the PCR were 60 Vbeta and 13 Jbeta primers. Repertoires were generated with immunoSEQ multiplex PCR, while TCRdb's copy carries only in-frame clones and drops some. The data show 120,000 to 150,000 clones, with over 60% seen just once and approximately 1.6% held by the top ten. General study findings and limits: Presence/absence analyses treated sequencing depth as roughly uniform across donors. Cytomegalovirus-associated status was assigned to about 150 TCR beta chains. The classifier was said to identify cytomegalovirus status with high specificity and sensitivity. In an earlier analysis, in under 700 donors, most V segments appeared productive either ~87% or ~30% of the time.

CDR3 length equals 13 residues. CDR1 is SEHNR and CDR2 is FQNEAQ in the germline V gene (reference sequence). The sample was PBMCs. This TCR came from a woman aged 40 to 50 in good health and CMV-seronegative. The chain employs TRBV7-9 and TRBJ2-5, with a weak D call TRBD2 (6 bases). With the DNA end fitting TRBJ2-7 better, the J assignment may be wrong. DNA of the CDR3: TGTGCCAGCAGCTTAGGTGGAGGGTTCGAGCAGTACTTC. Translating gives CASSLGGGFEQYF.